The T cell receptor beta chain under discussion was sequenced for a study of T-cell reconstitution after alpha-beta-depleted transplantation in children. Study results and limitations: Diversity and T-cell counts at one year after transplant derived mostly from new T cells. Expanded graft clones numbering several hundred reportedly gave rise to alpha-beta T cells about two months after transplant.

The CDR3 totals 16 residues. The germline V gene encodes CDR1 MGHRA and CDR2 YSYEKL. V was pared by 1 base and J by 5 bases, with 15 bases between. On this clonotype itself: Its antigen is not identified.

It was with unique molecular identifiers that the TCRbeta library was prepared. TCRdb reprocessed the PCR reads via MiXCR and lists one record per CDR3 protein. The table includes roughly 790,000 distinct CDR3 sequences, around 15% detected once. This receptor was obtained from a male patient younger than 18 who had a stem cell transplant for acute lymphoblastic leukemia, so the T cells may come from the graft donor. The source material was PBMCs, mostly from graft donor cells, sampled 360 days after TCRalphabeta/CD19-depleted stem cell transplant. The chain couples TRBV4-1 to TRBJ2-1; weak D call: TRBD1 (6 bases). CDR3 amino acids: CASSQASPGQNNEQFF. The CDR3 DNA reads TGCGCCAGCAGCCAAGCAAGCCCCGGACAGAACAATGAGCAGTTCTTC.